These 7 T cell receptor beta chains share one sample of origin, sequenced in a study of early T cells in non-severe SARS-CoV-2 infection. TCRdb ran MiXCR on the 5' RACE reads and lists one entry per CDR3 protein. The sample lists 26,000 or so distinct CDR3 sequences; about 4% were seen once. The material sequenced was whole blood. The source is an adult who was a healthcare worker with PCR-confirmed SARS-CoV-2 infection or an uninfected control (not recorded which).

This clonotype was picked up a small number of times. The gene calls are TRBV13 and TRBJ2-2; 11 positions match TRBD2. V lost 3 bases, J lost 5 bases, and 11 bases stayed unmatched. The CDR3 runs to 18 residues. CDR1 is PRHDT, CDR2 FYEKMQ, per germline (reference sequence). In DNA, the CDR3 is TGTGCCAGCAGCTTTTCGGGACTAGCGGTATCGGGGACCGGGGAGCTGTTTTTT. Protein product: CASSFSGLAVSGTGELFF.

This clonotype has at least ten counts. The chain recombines TRBV3-1 with TRBJ1-1; unclear D gene. Germline CDR1 reads LGHDT; CDR2 reads YNNKEL (reference sequence). Between the trimmed V and J ends, which lost 4 bases and 1 base, there was a span of 10 bases. CDR3 size: 14 residues. CDR3 sequence reads: CASSLSRGNTEAFF. The CDR3 DNA follows: TGTGCCAGCAGCCTATCACGGGGGAACACTGAAGCTTTCTTT. Variable domain in full (rest from reference TRBV3-1 and TRBJ1-1): DTAVSQTPKYLVTQMGNDKSIKCEQNLGHDTMYWYKQDSKKFLKIMFSYNNKELIINETVPNRFSPKSPDKAHLNLHINSLELGDSAVYFCASSLSRGNTEAFFGQGTRLTVV.

This clonotype was recorded at least ten times. The chain has TRBV24-1 and TRBJ2-5; TRBD2 matches at 13 bases. The CDR3 spans 17 residues. From germline, CDR1 is KGHDR and CDR2 SFDVKD. The V gene end was trimmed by 4 bases and the J gene end by 4 bases; junction bases not matched to a gene: 8. The chain's CDR3 is CATSDPTSGRGIETQYF. The CDR3, as DNA: TGTGCCACCAGTGACCCTACTAGCGGGAGGGGGATAGAGACCCAGTACTTC.

This clonotype showed up just a few times. The chain has TRBV11-2 and TRBJ2-4; D might be TRBD2 (5 bases). Deletions cut 5 bases from V and 0 bases from J, with 11 bases between. Germline CDR1 and CDR2: SGHAT and FQNNGV. The CDR3 totals 15 residues. The CDR3 is CASSLTRIAKNIQYF. The CDR3 DNA reads as TGTGCCAGCAGCCTAACTAGGATAGCCAAAAACATTCAGTACTTC.

This clonotype was seen many times. The V gene is TRBV4-1, the J gene TRBJ2-7; TRBD2 might be the D (6 bases). V was pared by 4 bases and J by 5 bases, with 15 bases between. CDR3 size: 14 residues. Germline values: CDR1 MGHRA, CDR2 YSYEKL. The CDR3, as DNA: TGCGCCAGCAGCCCCCCAGGGAGGAAGGACGAGCAGTACTTC. Translation: CASSPPGRKDEQYF.

This clonotype was detected ten times or more. The gene calls are TRBV18 and TRBJ2-7; D is possibly TRBD2 (6 bases). The germline V and J ends were trimmed by 6 bases and 3 bases, with 21 bases remaining between them. This CDR3 contains 16 residues. Germline V CDR1 and CDR2: KGHSH, LQKENI. This chain's CDR3 is CASSPGGSGANYEQYF. CDR3 in DNA: TGTGCCAGCTCCCCCGGGGGTTCGGGTGCCAACTACGAGCAGTACTTC.

This clonotype was detected ten times or more. The chain has TRBV5-4 and TRBJ2-7; 7 bases agree with TRBD1. Germline lookup yields CDR1 SGHNT and CDR2 YYREEE (reference sequence). Germline trimming cut 4 bases from V and 2 bases from J; bases unmatched to any gene: 6. The CDR3 consists of 14 residues. The CDR3 sequence is CASSARQGAYEQYF. In DNA form, the CDR3 reads TGTGCCAGCAGCGCCAGACAGGGTGCCTACGAGCAGTACTTC.